The 11 T cell receptor beta chains in this list originate from one sample, sequenced in a study of OX40 agonist ivuxolimab in advanced cancers. Some clones are missing from TCRdb's copy, which holds only in-frame ones; the method was immunoSEQ multiplex PCR. Here the sample spans approximately 22,000 clones, approximately 84% being singletons. The starting material was CD4+ or CD8+ T cells sorted from blood, obtained in a trial of the OX40 agonist ivuxolimab. The receptors shown here come from an adult with an advanced solid tumor such as melanoma, head and neck, liver or kidney cancer.

V gene TRBV7-3 combines with J gene TRBJ2-1, with D perhaps TRBD1 or TRBD2 (5 bases each). Germline CDR1 SGHTA, CDR2 FQGTGA. The CDR3 contains 15 residues. V lost 1 base and J 6 bases, leaving 13 bases between the germline ends. CDR3 bases: TGTGCCAGCAGCTTAAACGGGGCCCCCCCCAATGAGCAGTTCTTC. The encoded protein is CASSLNGAPPNEQFF.

The chain's CDR3 is CASSEAQWGTEAFF. CDR3 sequence (DNA): TGTGCCAGCAGCGAGGCTCAGTGGGGCACTGAAGCTTTCTTT. The rearrangement uses TRBV11-2 and TRBJ1-1; D is ambiguous. The CDR3 totals 14 residues. The germline gives CDR1 SGHAT, CDR2 FQNNGV. V dropped 5 bases and J dropped 4 bases, with 14 bases sitting between them.

This clone came up a few times. The chain carries TRBV7-9 and TRBJ1-1; weak D call: TRBD1 (6 bases). CDR1 and CDR2 (germline): SEHNR, FQNEAQ (reference sequence). The CDR3 contains 14 residues. V lost 5 bases, J lost 4 bases, and 14 bases lay in between. The CDR3 DNA reads TGTGCCAGCAGCGATTTACAGGGAAGCACTGAAGCTTTCTTT. Translating gives CASSDLQGSTEAFF.

V gene TRBV5-6 combines with J gene TRBJ2-3; D call uncertain. The germline V and J ends were trimmed by 1 base and 1 base, with 4 bases remaining between them. From germline, CDR1 is SGHDT and CDR2 YYEEEE. The CDR3 loop spans 13 amino acids. CDR3 in DNA: TGTGCCAGCAGCTTGCTTGGCACAGATACGCAGTATTTT. It codes for CASSLLGTDTQYF.

The rearrangement joins TRBV29-1 to TRBJ2-2; possible D gene TRBD1, 7 bases. Germline-derived CDR1 and CDR2 are SQVTM and ANQGSEA. V lost 4 bases, J lost 7 bases, and 16 bases lay in between. There are 14 residues in the CDR3. CDR3 sequence (DNA): TGCAGCGTTGCTTATACAGGGGAGGTCGGGGAGCTGTTTTTT. Its translation: CSVAYTGEVGELFF.

This CDR3 reads CASAQGGDTQYF. For the CDR3, the DNA is TGTGCCAGCGCACAGGGGGGAGATACGCAGTATTTT. The chain carries TRBV9 and TRBJ2-3; 8 bases are a match to TRBD1. Germline lookup yields CDR1 SGDLS and CDR2 YYNGEE. Losses at the gene ends were 7 bases for V and 5 bases for J; bases not matched to a gene: 3. The length of the CDR3 is 12 residues.

J is TRBJ1-1 and V is TRBV28; 7 positions agree with TRBD1. This CDR3 has 14 residues. The V gene end was trimmed by 5 bases and the J gene end by 5 bases; junction bases not matched to a gene: 8. Looked up from germline, CDR1 is MDHEN and CDR2 is SYDVKM. CDR3 loop: CASSLTTGETEAFF. The CDR3 DNA follows: TGTGCCAGCAGTCTCACTACAGGGGAAACTGAAGCTTTCTTT.

The chain is built from TRBV10-3 and TRBJ2-3; D is undetermined. The CDR3 covers 12 residues. With 3 bases removed from V and 2 bases from J, the gap between germline ends came to 3 bases. CDR1 and CDR2 from the germline V gene are ENHRY and SYGVKD. The CDR3 spells CAISEYTDTQYF. The CDR3 coding sequence is TGTGCCATCAGTGAATACACAGATACGCAGTATTTT.

This clone has just one count. V usage is TRBV27 and J usage is TRBJ2-6; no clear D. The V end lost 6 bases, the J end lost 2 bases, and 11 bases lay between the germline ends. Germline assignment: CDR1 MNHEY and CDR2 SMNVEV (reference sequence). The CDR3 covers 15 residues. CDR3 sequence (DNA): TGTGCCAGCAGCCTGGGTACAACTGGGGCCAACGTCCTGACTTTC. It codes for CASSLGTTGANVLTF.

On this clone: At one of its ends the junction is not consistent with the germline gene, which may arise from a read error. The genes are TRBV7-9 and TRBJ2-5, with 8 nucleotides matching TRBD1. The germline gives CDR1 SEHNR, CDR2 FQNEAQ (reference sequence). The length of the CDR3 is 15 residues. CDR3 sequence: CASSPRTGRGETQYF. The CDR3 DNA reads as TGTGCTAGCAGCCCCCGGACAGGGCGGGGAGAGACCCAGTACTTC. The full variable domain, its missing parts supplied by reference TRBV7-9 and TRBJ2-5, is DTGVSQNPRHKITKRGQNVTFRCDPISEHNRLYWYRQTLGQGPEFLTYFQNEAQLEKSRLLSDRFSAERPKGSFSTLEIQRTEQGDSAMYLCASSPRTGRGETQYFGPGTRLLVL.

The chain combines TRBV10-3 with TRBJ2-3; no clear D. The V and J ends lost 7 bases and 4 bases respectively, with 15 bases between them. CDR3 length: 14 amino acids. CDR1 ENHRY and CDR2 SYGVKD come from the germline V gene. CDR3 sequence reads: CAITLDPEADTQYF. In DNA form, the CDR3 reads TGTGCCATCACTCTGGACCCCGAGGCAGATACGCAGTATTTT.